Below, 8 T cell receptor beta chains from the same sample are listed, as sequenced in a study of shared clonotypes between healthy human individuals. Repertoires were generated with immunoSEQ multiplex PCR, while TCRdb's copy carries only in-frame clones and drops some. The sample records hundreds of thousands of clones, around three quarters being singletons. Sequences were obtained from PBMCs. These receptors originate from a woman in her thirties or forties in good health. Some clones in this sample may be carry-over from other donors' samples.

CDR3: CASSLVHRSIGSRAFF. DNA of the CDR3: TGTGCCAGCAGCTTAGTGCACAGAAGTATAGGGTCTAGAGCTTTCTTT. The chain links TRBV7-8 to TRBJ1-1; D unclear. Trimming took off 1 base at V and 10 bases at J, with 22 bases between the two ends. Germline loops: CDR1 SGHVS, CDR2 FQNEAQ. The CDR3 runs 16 residues.

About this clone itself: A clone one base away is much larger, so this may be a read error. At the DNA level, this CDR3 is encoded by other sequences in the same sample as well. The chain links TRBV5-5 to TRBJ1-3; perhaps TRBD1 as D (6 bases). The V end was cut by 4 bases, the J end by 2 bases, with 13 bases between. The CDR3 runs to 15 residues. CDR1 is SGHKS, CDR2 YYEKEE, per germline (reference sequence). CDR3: CASSPGAGAGNTIYF. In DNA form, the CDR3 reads TGTGCCAGCAGCCCGGGGGCGGGCGCTGGAAACACCATATATTTT. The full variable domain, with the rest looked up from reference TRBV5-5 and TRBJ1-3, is DAGVTQSPTHLIKTRGQQVTLRCSPISGHKSVSWYQQVLGQGPQFIFQYYEKEERGRGNFPDRFSARQFPNYSSELNVNALLLGDSALYLCASSPGAGAGNTIYFGEGSWLTVV.

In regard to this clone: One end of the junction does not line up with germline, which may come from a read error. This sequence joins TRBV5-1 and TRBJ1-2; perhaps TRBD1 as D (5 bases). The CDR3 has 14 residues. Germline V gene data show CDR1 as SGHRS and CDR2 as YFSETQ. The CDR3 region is CASSLAGESYDYTF. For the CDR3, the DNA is TGCGCCAGCAGCTTAGCGGGGGAGTCCTATGACTACACCTTC.

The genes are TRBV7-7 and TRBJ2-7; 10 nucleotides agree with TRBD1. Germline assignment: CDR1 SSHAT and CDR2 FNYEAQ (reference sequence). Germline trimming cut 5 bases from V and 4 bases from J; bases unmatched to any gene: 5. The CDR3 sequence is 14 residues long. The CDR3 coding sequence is TGTGCCAGCAGCCTCCGACAGGGGGCTTACGAGCAGTACTTC. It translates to CASSLRQGAYEQYF.

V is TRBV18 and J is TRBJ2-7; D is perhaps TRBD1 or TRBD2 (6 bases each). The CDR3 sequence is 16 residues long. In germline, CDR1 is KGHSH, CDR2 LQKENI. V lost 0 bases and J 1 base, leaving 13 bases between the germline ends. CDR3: CASSPPGAGLSYEQYF. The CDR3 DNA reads TGTGCCAGCTCACCACCGGGGGCGGGACTGTCCTACGAGCAGTACTTC.

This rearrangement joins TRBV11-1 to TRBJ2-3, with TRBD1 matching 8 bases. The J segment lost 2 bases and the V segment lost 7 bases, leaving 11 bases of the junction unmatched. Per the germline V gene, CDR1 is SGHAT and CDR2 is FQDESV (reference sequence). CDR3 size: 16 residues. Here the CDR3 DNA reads TGTGCCAGCACCCTCAACGGACAGGGTAACACAGATACGCAGTATTTT. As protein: CASTLNGQGNTDTQYF.

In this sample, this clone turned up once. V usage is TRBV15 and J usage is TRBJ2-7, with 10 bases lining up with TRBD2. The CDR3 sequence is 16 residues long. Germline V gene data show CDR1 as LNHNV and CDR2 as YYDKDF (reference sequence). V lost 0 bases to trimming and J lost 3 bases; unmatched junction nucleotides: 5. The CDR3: CATSRDLASGSYEQYF. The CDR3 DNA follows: TGTGCCACCAGCAGAGATTTGGCTAGCGGGAGCTACGAGCAGTACTTC.

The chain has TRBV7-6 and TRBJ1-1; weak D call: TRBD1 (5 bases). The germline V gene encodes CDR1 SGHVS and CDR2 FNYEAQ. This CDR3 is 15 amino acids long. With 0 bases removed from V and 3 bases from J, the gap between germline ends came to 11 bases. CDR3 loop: CASSLAYSGDTEAFF. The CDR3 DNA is TGTGCCAGCAGCTTAGCGTACTCGGGGGACACTGAAGCTTTCTTT.